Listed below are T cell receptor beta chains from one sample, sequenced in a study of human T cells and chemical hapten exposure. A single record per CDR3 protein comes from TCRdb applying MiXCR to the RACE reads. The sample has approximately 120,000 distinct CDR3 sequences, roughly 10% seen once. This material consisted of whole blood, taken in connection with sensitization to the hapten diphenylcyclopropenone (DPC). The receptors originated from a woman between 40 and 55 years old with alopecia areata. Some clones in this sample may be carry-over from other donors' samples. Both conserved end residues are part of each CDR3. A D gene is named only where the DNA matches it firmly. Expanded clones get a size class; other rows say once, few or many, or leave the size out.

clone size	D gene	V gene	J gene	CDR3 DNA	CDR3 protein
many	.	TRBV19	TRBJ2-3	TGTGCCAGTAGTATAGATCCCAGCGGAAGCACAGATACGCAGTATTTT	CASSIDPSGSTDTQYF
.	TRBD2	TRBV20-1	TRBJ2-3	TGCAGTGCAAGACTAGCGGGAGGCACAGATACGCAGTATTTT	CSARLAGGTDTQYF
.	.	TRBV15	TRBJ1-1	TGTGCCACCAGCCGGGGAGTCGGCACTGAAGCTTTCTTT	CATSRGVGTEAFF
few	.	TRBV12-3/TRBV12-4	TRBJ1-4	TGTGCCAGCAGTTTAAGGGGCCAATATGAAAAACTGTTTTTT	CASSLRGQYEKLFF
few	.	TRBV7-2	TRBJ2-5	TGTGCCAGCAGTACATACCAAGAGACCCAGTACTTC	CASSTYQETQYF
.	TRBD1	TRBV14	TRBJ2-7	TGTGCCAGCAGCCAAGCCGGGACAGGGCGCTACGAGCAGTACTTC	CASSQAGTGRYEQYF
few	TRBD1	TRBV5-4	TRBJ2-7	TGTGCCAGCAGCCCCGGACAGGGGGCGACCTACGAGCAGTACTTC	CASSPGQGATYEQYF
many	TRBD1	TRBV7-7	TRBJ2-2	TGTGCTAGCAGCTTAGCGCGCACAGGGGGTACCGGGGAGCTGTTTTTT	CASSLARTGGTGELFF
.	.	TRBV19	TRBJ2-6	TGTGCCAGTACTCTAGGCTCTGGGGCCAACGTCCTGACTTTC	CASTLGSGANVLTF
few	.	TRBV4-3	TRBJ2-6	TGCGCCAGCTCCCGGCTGGGGACTGGGGCCAACGTCCTGACTTTC	CASSRLGTGANVLTF
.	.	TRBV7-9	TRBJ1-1	TGTGCCAGCAGCAAAGCTCCGCAGGGAGCGGGCACTGAAGCTTTCTTT	CASSKAPQGAGTEAFF
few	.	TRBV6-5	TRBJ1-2	TGTGCCAGCAGTTACTCTGCAGCGACAATCTATGGCTACACCTTC	CASSYSAATIYGYTF
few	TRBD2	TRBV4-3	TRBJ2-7	TGCGCCAGCAGCCAAGGACTAGCGGGTTCCTACGAGCAGTACTTC	CASSQGLAGSYEQYF
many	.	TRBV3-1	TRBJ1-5	TGTGCCAGCAGCCAAGAGTGGGGCACGGGCGTATATAGCAATCAGCCCCAGCATTTT	CASSQEWGTGVYSNQPQHF
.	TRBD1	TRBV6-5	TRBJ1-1	TGTGCCAGCAGCCCCAATCGACAGGGTCGGCGCACGAACACTGAAGCTTTCTTT	CASSPNRQGRRTNTEAFF
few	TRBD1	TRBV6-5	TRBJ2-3	TGTGCCAGCAGTTACTCGATGAGACAGGGGGCATCGACAGATACGCAGTATTTT	CASSYSMRQGASTDTQYF
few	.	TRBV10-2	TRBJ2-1	TGCGCCAGCGTGGTAGGGCTTTACAATGAGCAGTTCTTC	CASVVGLYNEQFF
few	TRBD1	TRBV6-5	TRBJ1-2	TGTGCCAGCAGCCTCCGATCGGACAGGGCCTATGGCTACACCTTC	CASSLRSDRAYGYTF
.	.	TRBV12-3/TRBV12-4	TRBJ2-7	TGTGCCAGCAGTTTAGAGGGGGAAAGCTCCTACGAGCAGTACTTC	CASSLEGESSYEQYF
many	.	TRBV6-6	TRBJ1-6	TGTGCCAGCAGTTACTCTGGGGAATCACCCCTCCACTTT	CASSYSGESPLHF
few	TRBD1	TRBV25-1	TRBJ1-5	TGTGCCAGCAGTGAGTTCGACAGGGGACCCCAGCATTTT	CASSEFDRGPQHF
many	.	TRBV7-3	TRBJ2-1	TGTGCCAGCAGCTTAATGGTCGGCGAGAGCTCCTACAATGAGCAGTTCTTC	CASSLMVGESSYNEQFF
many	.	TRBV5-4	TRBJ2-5	TGTGCCAGCAGCTTGGAGGTCGGGACCGCTCAAGAGACCCAGTACTTC	CASSLEVGTAQETQYF
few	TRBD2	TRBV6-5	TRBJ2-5	TGTGCCAGCAGTTACCCTGGACGGGGCGGGGGAGAGACCCAGTACTTC	CASSYPGRGGGETQYF
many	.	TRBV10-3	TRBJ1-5	TGTGCCATCGGGGCCCGGGCCAATCAGCCCCAGCATTTT	CAIGARANQPQHF
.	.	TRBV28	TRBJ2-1	TGTGCCAGCAGTTTCTCTAGGGGCGGCCCATGGCAGTTCTTC	CASSFSRGGPWQFF